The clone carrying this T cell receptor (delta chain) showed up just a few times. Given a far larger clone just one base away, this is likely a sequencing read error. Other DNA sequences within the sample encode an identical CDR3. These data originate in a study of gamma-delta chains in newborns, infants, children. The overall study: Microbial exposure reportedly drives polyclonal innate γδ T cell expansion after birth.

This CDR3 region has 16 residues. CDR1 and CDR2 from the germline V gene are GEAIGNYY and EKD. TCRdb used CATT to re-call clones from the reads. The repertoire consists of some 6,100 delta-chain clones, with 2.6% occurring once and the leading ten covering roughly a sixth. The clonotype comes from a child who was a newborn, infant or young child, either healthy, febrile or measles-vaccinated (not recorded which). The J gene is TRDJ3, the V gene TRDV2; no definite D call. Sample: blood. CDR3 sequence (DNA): TGCGCCTGTGACGGATTAAGCTCCTGGGACACCCGACAGATGTTTTTC. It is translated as CACDGLSSWDTRQMFF.